The rows below give T cell receptor beta chains drawn from one sample of a study of OX40 agonist ivuxolimab in advanced cancers. Here immunoSEQ multiplex PCR was the method, and the copy in TCRdb shows in-frame clones only, minus some. The sample lists 55,000 to 85,000 clones, under 90% occurring once. Material: CD4+ or CD8+ T cells sorted from blood, obtained in a trial of the OX40 agonist ivuxolimab. The receptors were gathered from an adult with an advanced solid tumor such as melanoma, head and neck, liver or kidney cancer. CDR3s include the opening cysteine and the closing phenylalanine or tryptophan. A D gene is named only where the DNA matches it firmly.

j_call | v_call | d_call | cdr3_aa | cdr3_nt
TRBJ2-7 | TRBV13 | . | CASSRGTAYEQYF | TGTGCCAGCAGCCGGGGGACAGCCTACGAGCAGTACTTC
TRBJ1-2 | TRBV7-9 | . | CASSPREPGVHGYTF | TGTGCCAGCAGCCCTAGGGAGCCGGGGGTTCATGGCTACACCTTC
TRBJ2-1 | TRBV29-1 | TRBD2 | CSVLTSGGAGNNEQFF | TGCAGCGTTTTGACTAGCGGGGGGGCAGGAAACAATGAGCAGTTCTTC
TRBJ2-1 | TRBV19 | TRBD2 | CASRVAGMSSYNEQFF | TGTGCCAGTAGGGTAGCGGGGATGAGCTCCTACAATGAGCAGTTCTTC
TRBJ2-1 | TRBV19 | . | CASSIHRASYNEQFF | TGTGCCAGTAGTATACATCGAGCGAGCTACAATGAGCAGTTCTTC
TRBJ2-7 | TRBV7-2 | . | CASSRDRDEKQYF | TGTGCCAGCAGCCGGGACCGCGACGAGAAGCAGTACTTC
TRBJ2-1 | TRBV7-9 | TRBD2 | CASSLKASGGAGLHNEQFF | TGTGCCAGCAGCTTAAAGGCTAGCGGGGGGGCCGGTTTACACAATGAGCAGTTCTTC
TRBJ2-2 | TRBV19 | . | CASRNRVPTGELFF | TGTGCCAGCCGAAACAGGGTCCCCACCGGGGAGCTGTTTTTT
TRBJ2-5 | TRBV15 | . | CATSEIIQETQYF | TGTGCCACCAGCGAAATCATTCAAGAGACCCAGTACTTC
TRBJ1-2 | TRBV7-9 | . | CASRLGQGGYTF | TGTGCCAGCCGACTTGGGCAGGGTGGCTACACCTTC
TRBJ1-2 | TRBV18 | . | CASSPGQNGGYTF | TGTGCCAGCTCACCGGGGCAGAATGGTGGCTACACCTTC
TRBJ1-1 | TRBV12-5 | TRBD1 | CASGLGTGLNTEAFF | TGTGCTAGTGGTTTGGGGACAGGTTTGAACACTGAAGCTTTCTTT
TRBJ2-3 | TRBV5-4 | TRBD1 | CASTSRGQGTDTQYF | TGTGCCAGCACCTCCAGGGGACAGGGCACAGATACGCAGTATTTT